The rows below give T cell receptor beta chains drawn from one sample of a study of metastatic and nonmetastatic thyroid tumors. From the PCR reads, TCRdb re-called clones with MiXCR. The sample has 1,700 or so clones, approximately 10% seen once. What was sequenced was tumor tissue. The receptors derive from a female donor with papillary thyroid cancer or a benign thyroid nodule (not recorded which). Some clones in this sample may be carry-over from other donors' samples. Each CDR3 is given with its conserved first and last residue. A D gene is named only where the DNA matches it firmly. Rows may omit the clone size; those that give it use once, few, many or a size class.

>many|TRBJ1-2|TRBD1|TRBV3-1
CASSQGRTGTNYGYTF
TGTGCCAGCAGCCAAGGTAGGACAGGGACTAACTATGGCTACACCTTC
>medium-sized|TRBJ2-2|-|TRBV19
CASSTTSFGAGGTGELFF
TGTGCCAGTAGTACTACCAGTTTTGGGGCGGGCGGAACCGGGGAGCTGTTTTTT
>medium-sized|TRBJ1-5|-|TRBV24-1
CATSDSYQPQHF
TGTGCCACCAGTGATTCGTATCAGCCCCAGCATTTT
>many|TRBJ1-3|-|TRBV4-1
CASSQDLSGSGNTIYF
TGCGCCAGCAGCCAAGATCTATCGGGGTCAGGAAACACCATATATTTT
>-|TRBJ2-5|-|TRBV7-3
CASSTTGSQETQYF
TGTGCCAGCAGCACGACAGGAAGCCAAGAGACCCAGTACTTC
>medium-sized|TRBJ1-2|-|TRBV7-2
CASSLALYGGYTF
TGTGCCAGCAGCTTAGCGCTTTATGGGGGCTACACCTTC
>many|TRBJ2-4|-|TRBV2
CASSDLGLSRGKNIQYF
TGTGCCAGCAGTGACCTAGGACTAAGCCGCGGCAAAAACATTCAGTACTTC
>few|TRBJ1-6|TRBD1|TRBV6-1
CASSPSATGGSPLHF
TGTGCCAGCAGTCCGTCGGCCACAGGGGGGTCACCCCTCCACTTT
>medium-sized|TRBJ2-3|-|TRBV10-2
CASSHSTDTQYF
TGCGCCAGCAGTCATAGCACAGATACGCAGTATTTT
>medium-sized|TRBJ2-1|-|TRBV12-5
CASGFGLAARDEQFF
TGTGCTAGTGGTTTCGGGCTTGCGGCTCGGGATGAGCAGTTCTTC
>medium-sized|TRBJ2-1|TRBD1|TRBV4-2
CASTRQGVRNEQFF
TGTGCCAGCACCAGGCAGGGGGTCCGAAATGAGCAGTTCTTC
>few|TRBJ1-1|-|TRBV24-1
CVTSDNVGDTEAFF
TGTGTCACCAGTGATAATGTTGGAGACACTGAAGCTTTCTTC
>many|TRBJ1-1|-|TRBV19
CASSPNVGGTAVWVEAFF
TGTGCCAGTAGCCCCAATGTGGGCGGGACGGCCGTTTGGGTTGAAGCTTTCTTT
>medium-sized|TRBJ2-6|TRBD2|TRBV6-5
CASSYQTSGRYSGANVLTF
TGTGCCAGCAGTTACCAGACTAGCGGGAGGTACTCTGGGGCCAACGTCCTGACTTTC
>many|TRBJ1-6|-|TRBV16
CASSQSFWGVNSPLHF
TGTGCCAGCAGCCAATCCTTCTGGGGCGTAAATTCACCCCTCCACTTT
>medium-sized|TRBJ1-3|-|TRBV28
CASGLVEQGNTIYF
TGTGCCAGCGGACTGGTTGAGCAGGGGAACACCATATATTTT
>-|TRBJ1-3|-|TRBV15
CATSSHLGGNTIYF
TGTGCCACCAGCAGCCACCTAGGTGGAAACACCATATATTTT
>many|TRBJ2-6|-|TRBV9
CASSPAGTISGANALTF
TGTGCCAGCAGCCCGGCAGGGACAATTTCTGGGGCCAACGCCCTGACTTTC
>many|TRBJ2-1|TRBD1|TRBV4-1
CASSPLQGDEQFF
TGCGCCAGCAGCCCACTCCAGGGGGATGAGCAGTTCTTC
>medium-sized|TRBJ2-3|TRBD2|TRBV7-8
CASSLAPGLAGGPAQYF
TGTGCCAGCAGCTTAGCGCCGGGACTAGCGGGAGGGCCGGCGCAGTATTTT
>medium-sized|TRBJ2-7|-|TRBV19
CASSSPSGDTSLDF
TGTGCCAGTAGTTCTCCGAGCGGGGACACCTCATTAGACTTC
>few|TRBJ2-7|-|TRBV6-1
CASRWGAPYEQYF
TGTGCCAGCAGGTGGGGCGCCCCCTACGAGCAGTACTTC